A single sample is the source of the 27 T cell receptor beta chains below, sequenced in a study of cytomegalovirus exposure and HLA in healthy donors. The study ran its PCR with 60 Vbeta and 13 Jbeta primers. Profiled with immunoSEQ multiplex PCR; TCRdb holds only in-frame clones, not every one. This table has 100,000 to 120,000 clones, approximately 80% appearing once. The specimen sequenced was PBMCs. These receptors all come from a woman aged 55-70 years in good health and CMV-seropositive.

CDR3: CASSAGREPQHF. CDR3 sequence (DNA): TGTGCCAGCAGTGCCGGTCGGGAGCCCCAGCATTTT. The rearrangement joins TRBV25-1 to TRBJ1-5; D remains ambiguous. The CDR3 has 12 residues. V was cut by 4 bases and J by 8 bases, with 9 bases left in between. CDR1 and CDR2 from the germline V gene are MGHDK and SYGVNS.

The rearrangement joins TRBV19 to TRBJ2-5, with a tentative D call TRBD1 (5 bases). Germline CDR1 reads LNHDA; CDR2 reads SQIVND (reference sequence). Between the trimmed V and J ends, which lost 3 bases and 2 bases, there was a span of 13 bases. This CDR3 spans 15 amino acids. DNA for the CDR3: TGTGCCAGTAGTATGTCCAGGGATATACAAGAGACCCAGTACTTC. Translated, it gives CASSMSRDIQETQYF.

This clone was seen just once. V is TRBV19 and J is TRBJ1-6; possibly TRBD1 for D (5 bases). Germline loops: CDR1 LNHDA, CDR2 SQIVND (reference sequence). This CDR3 has 15 residues. Trimming removed 7 bases from V and 6 bases from J, with 16 bases in between. This CDR3 reads CASTDVGTRNSPLHF. For the CDR3, the DNA is TGTGCCAGTACTGACGTAGGGACTCGTAATTCACCCCTCCACTTT.

The chain carries TRBV6-5 and TRBJ2-7; TRBD1 aligns across 10 bases. This CDR3 comprises 15 residues. V shed 6 bases, J shed 3 bases, and the junction held 8 bases outside the gene matches. In germline, CDR1 is MNHEY, CDR2 SVGAGI. CDR3 bases: TGTGCCAGCAGCCGTATGGGACAGGGGAACTACGAGCAGTACTTC. This gives the protein CASSRMGQGNYEQYF.

The chain carries TRBV18 and TRBJ1-2; D uncertain. The CDR3 has 14 residues. Germline V gives CDR1 KGHSH, CDR2 LQKENI. V gave up 1 base and J gave up 6 bases, with 12 bases separating them. The chain's CDR3 is CASSPRGSKDGYTF. CDR3 in DNA: TGTGCCAGCTCACCACGTGGGAGTAAAGATGGCTACACCTTC.

This sequence joins TRBV7-9 and TRBJ2-5, with 10 positions matching TRBD2. The V segment lost 5 bases and the J segment 3 bases; nucleotides outside the gene matches: 6. Germline lookup yields CDR1 SEHNR and CDR2 FQNEAQ (reference sequence). The CDR3 covers 15 residues. Here the CDR3 reads CASSRGLAGEETQYF. CDR3 nucleotides: TGTGCCAGCAGCCGCGGGCTAGCGGGAGAAGAGACCCAGTACTTC. The variable domain in full, with the rest retrieved from reference TRBV7-9 and TRBJ2-5, is DTGVSQNPRHKITKRGQNVTFRCDPISEHNRLYWYRQTLGQGPEFLTYFQNEAQLEKSRLLSDRFSAERPKGSFSTLEIQRTEQGDSAMYLCASSRGLAGEETQYFGPGTRLLVL.

This clone was seen only once. This rearrangement joins TRBV10-3 to TRBJ2-5; tentatively, D is TRBD1 (6 bases). The CDR3 covers 13 residues. Looked up from germline, CDR1 is ENHRY and CDR2 is SYGVKD. V lost 6 bases and J lost 5, with 13 bases in between. The CDR3 sequence is CAISAGAQETQYF. CDR3 DNA sequence: TGTGCCATCAGCGCAGGGGCGCAGGAGACCCAGTACTTC.

The rearrangement joins TRBV27 to TRBJ2-3; D uncertain. V dropped 0 bases and J dropped 1 base, with 11 bases sitting between them. This CDR3 is 16 amino acids long. Germline CDR1 is MNHEY and CDR2 is SMNVEV (reference sequence). The CDR3, as DNA: TGTGCCAGCAGTTTATCGCAGGCCTTGGGCACAGATACGCAGTATTTT. It specifies CASSLSQALGTDTQYF.

The V call is TRBV9, the J call TRBJ2-3; D may be TRBD1 (6 bases). Germline loops: CDR1 SGDLS, CDR2 YYNGEE. The CDR3 extends over 14 amino acids. V gave up 3 bases and J gave up 6 bases, with 14 bases separating them. This chain's CDR3 is CASSAGAQADTQYF. The CDR3 bases are TGTGCCAGCAGCGCAGGGGCCCAGGCGGATACGCAGTATTTT.

This chain uses TRBV7-9 with TRBJ1-1; D is possibly TRBD1 (5 bases). Per the germline V gene, CDR1 is SEHNR and CDR2 is FQNEAQ (reference sequence). The CDR3 length is 13 residues. Deletions cut 1 base from V and 5 bases from J, with 8 bases between. The DNA for the CDR3 is TGTGCCAGCAGCTTAGGTGGGGGGACTGAAGCTTTCTTT. It codes for CASSLGGGTEAFF. Filled out from reference TRBV7-9 and TRBJ1-1, the complete variable domain reads DTGVSQNPRHKITKRGQNVTFRCDPISEHNRLYWYRQTLGQGPEFLTYFQNEAQLEKSRLLSDRFSAERPKGSFSTLEIQRTEQGDSAMYLCASSLGGGTEAFFGQGTRLTVV.

V usage is TRBV5-8 and J usage is TRBJ1-2; 7 bases fit TRBD1. CDR1 is SGHTS, CDR2 YDEGEE, per germline. After removal of 5 bases from V and 2 bases from J, the junction contained 9 bases not matched to a gene. The CDR3 has 15 amino acids. The CDR3 sequence: CASRRGGGTNYGYTF. The CDR3 DNA follows: TGTGCCAGCAGGCGCGGAGGGGGCACCAACTATGGCTACACCTTC.

This clone occurred once. V usage is TRBV6-6 and J usage is TRBJ1-1, with a weak D call TRBD1 (5 bases). The CDR3 has 14 residues. Trimming shortened V by 4 bases and J by 1 base, and 10 bases separated the two germline ends. Per germline, CDR1 MNHNY and CDR2 SVGAGI (reference sequence). The CDR3 here is CASSSAQANTEAFF. The DNA of the CDR3 is TGTGCCAGCAGTTCCGCACAGGCGAACACTGAAGCTTTCTTT.

The chain couples TRBV9 to TRBJ1-5, with TRBD1 identical over 7 bases. The germline V gene encodes CDR1 SGDLS and CDR2 YYNGEE. V shed 4 bases, J shed 4 bases, and the junction held 2 bases outside the gene matches. This CDR3 is 13 amino acids long. Written as DNA, the CDR3 is TGTGCCAGCAGCCCGGGACAGAATCAGCCCCAGCATTTT. Encoded protein: CASSPGQNQPQHF. The full variable domain, with the rest looked up from reference TRBV9 and TRBJ1-5, is DSGVTQTPKHLITATGQRVTLRCSPRSGDLSVYWYQQSLDQGLQFLIQYYNGEERAKGNILERFSAQQFPDLHSELNLSSLELGDSALYFCASSPGQNQPQHFGDGTRLSIL.

V gene TRBV7-9 combines with J gene TRBJ2-3, with TRBD2 matching 10 bases. J lost 4 bases, V lost 5 bases, and 9 bases had no gene match. The length of the CDR3 is 16 residues. CDR1 is SEHNR, CDR2 FQNEAQ, per germline (reference sequence). The CDR3: CASSKGASGSADTQYF. CDR3 bases: TGTGCCAGCAGCAAAGGGGCTAGCGGGAGCGCAGATACGCAGTATTTT.

V and J are TRBV29-1 and TRBJ2-7; weak D call: TRBD2 (6 bases). Germline values: CDR1 SQVTM, CDR2 ANQGSEA. This CDR3 region has 13 residues. The V gene lost 1 base and the J gene lost 2 bases, with 9 bases spanning the gap. The CDR3 here is CSVEAGSPYEQYF. Here the CDR3 DNA reads TGCAGCGTTGAAGCCGGGAGCCCCTACGAGCAGTACTTC.

Note on this clone: One end of the junction does not line up with germline, which may come from a read error. This chain links TRBV7-9 with TRBJ1-1; TRBD1 is a possible D gene (6 bases). There are 15 residues in the CDR3. Germline CDR1 reads SEHNR; CDR2 reads FQNEAQ (reference sequence). For the CDR3, the DNA is TGTTCCAGCAGCTTAGGGGACACGGGGAACACTGAAGCTTTCTTT. It translates to CSSSLGDTGNTEAFF.

The chain links TRBV28 to TRBJ1-1; D is ambiguous. The V gene's germline CDR1 is MDHEN and CDR2 SYDVKM. Trimming pared 5 bases from V and 4 bases from J, leaving 14 bases between. CDR3 length equals 14 residues. The DNA of the CDR3 is TGTGCCAGCAGTGCGGCGGATCGGGTCACTGAAGCTTTCTTT. Its translation is CASSAADRVTEAFF.

Here the CDR3 reads CAISLTSGTDYNEQFF. In DNA, the CDR3 is TGTGCCATCAGTCTGACTAGCGGGACAGACTACAATGAGCAGTTCTTC. This chain connects TRBV10-3 to TRBJ2-1; TRBD2 aligns across 11 bases. Germline CDR1 is ENHRY and CDR2 is SYGVKD. V was clipped by 5 bases and J by 3 bases; unmatched bases: 6. This CDR3 contains 16 residues.

This chain joins TRBV19 and TRBJ2-1; TRBD1 might be the D (5 bases). The V end was cut by 3 bases, the J end by 0 bases, with 9 bases between. The CDR3 runs to 15 residues. Looked up from germline, CDR1 is LNHDA and CDR2 is SQIVND (reference sequence). As DNA, the CDR3 is TGTGCCAGTAGTATTCAGGGCGGCTCCTACAATGAGCAGTTCTTC. Amino acids: CASSIQGGSYNEQFF.

This sequence joins TRBV28 and TRBJ2-7; 9 nucleotides align to TRBD1. Looked up from germline, CDR1 is MDHEN and CDR2 is SYDVKM. Trimming cost V 2 bases and J 2 bases; bases outside gene matches: 1. This CDR3 spans 14 amino acids. Here the CDR3 reads CASSLGTGPYEQYF. The CDR3 DNA is TGTGCCAGCAGTTTAGGGACAGGGCCCTACGAGCAGTACTTC. The whole variable domain, filled in from reference TRBV28 and TRBJ2-7, reads DVKVTQSSRYLVKRTGEKVFLECVQDMDHENMFWYRQDPGLGLRLIYFSYDVKMKEKGDIPEGYSVSREKKERFSLILESASTNQTSMYLCASSLGTGPYEQYFGPGTRLTVT.

The chain uses TRBV4-2 and TRBJ2-7; D is uncertain. Germline V gene data show CDR1 as LGHNA and CDR2 as YNFKEQ. The ends were cut back, 3 bases at V and 7 bases at J, with 16 bases in the middle. The CDR3 has 14 amino acids. The CDR3 region has the DNA TGTGCCAGCAGCCAGGGTGTTCACGGGTTGGAGCAGTACTTC. This codes for CASSQGVHGLEQYF.

The rearrangement joins TRBV11-2 to TRBJ2-1; TRBD1 might be the D (6 bases). Germline lookup yields CDR1 SGHAT and CDR2 FQNNGV. This CDR3 has 15 residues. The V end was cut by 3 bases, the J end by 3 bases, with 12 bases between. The CDR3 region is CASSLTRTVYNEQFF. The CDR3 nucleotides are TGTGCCAGCAGCTTGACAAGGACAGTCTACAATGAGCAGTTCTTC. The variable domain in full, with the rest retrieved from reference TRBV11-2 and TRBJ2-1, is EAGVAQSPRYKIIEKRQSVAFWCNPISGHATLYWYQQILGQGPKLLIQFQNNGVVDDSQLPKDRFSAERLKGVDSTLKIQPAKLEDSAVYLCASSLTRTVYNEQFFGPGTRLTVL.

V gene TRBV29-1 combines with J gene TRBJ2-7; 10 bases are shared with TRBD1. The germline CDR1 and CDR2 sequences are SQVTM and ANQGSEA. Unmatched junction bases numbered 5, after V lost 7 bases and J lost 5 bases. This CDR3 is 12 amino acids long. The DNA of the CDR3 is TGCAGCGCTGATGGGACAGGGGACGAGCAGTACTTC. It yields the protein CSADGTGDEQYF.

This CDR3 reads CASTIGGTGEDTQYF. CDR3 DNA sequence: TGTGCCAGTACCATCGGTGGGACAGGTGAAGATACGCAGTATTTT. This chain links TRBV19 with TRBJ2-3; 8 positions match TRBD1. V trimming: 7 bases; J trimming: 5 bases; junction bases outside the gene matches: 11. Germline CDR1 is LNHDA and CDR2 is SQIVND (reference sequence). This CDR3 is built from 15 residues.

This CDR3 reads CASSQEGYEQYF. The CDR3 bases are TGCGCCAGCAGTCAGGAGGGCTACGAGCAGTACTTC. The chain is built from TRBV5-1 and TRBJ2-7; D possibly corresponds to TRBD2 (6 bases). This CDR3 contains 12 residues. Trimming stripped 5 bases from V and 3 bases from J, with 9 bases between. From germline, CDR1 is SGHRS and CDR2 YFSETQ.

The chain combines TRBV7-9 with TRBJ2-7, with D possibly matching TRBD2 (5 bases). This CDR3 region has 12 residues. In germline, CDR1 is SEHNR, CDR2 FQNEAQ (reference sequence). The V and J ends lost 3 bases and 5 bases respectively, with 8 bases between them. CDR3 nucleotide sequence: TGTGCCAGCAGCTTCGGACTGAACGAGCAGTACTTC. This translates into CASSFGLNEQYF.

This clone showed up just a few times. This chain links TRBV5-1 with TRBJ2-7, with D tentatively TRBD1 (5 bases). CDR3 length: 14 amino acids. V dropped 2 bases and J dropped 2 bases, with 11 bases sitting between them. Per germline, CDR1 SGHRS and CDR2 YFSETQ. For the CDR3, the DNA is TGCGCCAGCAGCTTAAGGGGTGGGCCCTACGAGCAGTACTTC. The encoded protein is CASSLRGGPYEQYF.